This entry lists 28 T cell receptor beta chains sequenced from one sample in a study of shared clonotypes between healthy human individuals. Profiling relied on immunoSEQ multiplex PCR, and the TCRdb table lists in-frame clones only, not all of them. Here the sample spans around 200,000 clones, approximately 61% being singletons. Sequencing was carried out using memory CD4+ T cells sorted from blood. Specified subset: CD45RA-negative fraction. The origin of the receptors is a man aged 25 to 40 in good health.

CDR3 nucleotide sequence: TGTGCCAGCAGCTTATCTCCCCGACAGTCGATCACCGGGGAGCTGTTTTTT. This gives the protein CASSLSPRQSITGELFF. J is TRBJ2-2 and V is TRBV11-2; D perhaps matches TRBD1 (5 bases). The germline V gene encodes CDR1 SGHAT and CDR2 FQNNGV. The CDR3 covers 17 residues. Between the trimmed V and J ends, which lost 2 bases and 4 bases, there was a span of 17 bases.

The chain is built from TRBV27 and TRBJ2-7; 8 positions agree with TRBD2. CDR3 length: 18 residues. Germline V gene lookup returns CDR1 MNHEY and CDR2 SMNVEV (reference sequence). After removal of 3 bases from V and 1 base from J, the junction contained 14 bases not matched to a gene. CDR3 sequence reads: CASSFGGVGREVSYEQYF. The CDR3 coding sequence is TGTGCCAGCAGTTTTGGTGGGGTAGGGCGGGAGGTTTCCTACGAGCAGTACTTC.

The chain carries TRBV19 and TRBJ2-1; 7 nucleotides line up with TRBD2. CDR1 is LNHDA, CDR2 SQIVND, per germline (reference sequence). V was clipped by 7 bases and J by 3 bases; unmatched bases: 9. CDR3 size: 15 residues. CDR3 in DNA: TGTGCCAGTAACGAAGTTGCGGGAGACTACAATGAGCAGTTCTTC. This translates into CASNEVAGDYNEQFF. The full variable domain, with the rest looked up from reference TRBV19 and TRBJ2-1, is DGGITQSPKYLFRKEGQNVTLSCEQNLNHDAMYWYRQDPGQGLRLIYYSQIVNDFQKGDIAEGYSVSREKKESFPLTVTSAQKNPTAFYLCASNEVAGDYNEQFFGPGTRLTVL.

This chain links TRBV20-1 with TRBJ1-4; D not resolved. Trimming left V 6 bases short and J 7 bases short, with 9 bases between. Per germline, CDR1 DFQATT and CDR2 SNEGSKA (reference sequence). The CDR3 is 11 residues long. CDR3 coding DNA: TGCAGTGCCGGAGTCGGTGAAAAACTGTTTTTT. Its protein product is CSAGVGEKLFF.

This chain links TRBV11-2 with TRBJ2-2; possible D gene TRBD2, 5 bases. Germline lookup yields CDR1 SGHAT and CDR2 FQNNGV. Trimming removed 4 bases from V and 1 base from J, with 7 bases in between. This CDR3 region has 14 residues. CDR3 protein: CASSSGGNTGELFF. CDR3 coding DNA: TGTGCCAGCAGCTCTGGAGGGAACACCGGGGAGCTGTTTTTT. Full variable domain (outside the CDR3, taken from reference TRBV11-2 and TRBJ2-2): EAGVAQSPRYKIIEKRQSVAFWCNPISGHATLYWYQQILGQGPKLLIQFQNNGVVDDSQLPKDRFSAERLKGVDSTLKIQPAKLEDSAVYLCASSSGGNTGELFFGEGSRLTVL.

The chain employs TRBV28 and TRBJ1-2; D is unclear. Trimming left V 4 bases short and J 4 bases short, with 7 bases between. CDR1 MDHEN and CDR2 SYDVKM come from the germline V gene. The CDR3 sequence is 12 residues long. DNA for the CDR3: TGTGCCAGCAGTTACCATGGCTATGGCTACACCTTC. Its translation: CASSYHGYGYTF.

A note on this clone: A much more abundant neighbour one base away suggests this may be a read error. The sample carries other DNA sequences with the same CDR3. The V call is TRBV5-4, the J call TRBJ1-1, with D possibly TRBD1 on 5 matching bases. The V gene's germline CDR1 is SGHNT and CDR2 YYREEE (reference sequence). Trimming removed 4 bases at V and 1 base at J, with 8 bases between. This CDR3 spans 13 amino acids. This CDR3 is CASSPTGNTEAFF. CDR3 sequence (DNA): TGTGCCAGCAGCCCAACAGGGAACACTGAAGCTTTCTTT.

CDR3 in DNA: TGTGCCTGGACGGAGGGATCCACAGATACGCAGTATTTT. This gives the protein CAWTEGSTDTQYF. The V gene is TRBV30, the J gene TRBJ2-3, with D maybe TRBD2 (6 bases). Looked up from germline, CDR1 is GTSNPN and CDR2 is SVGIG (reference sequence). Between the trimmed V and J ends, which lost 4 bases and 2 bases, there was a span of 10 bases. This CDR3 is 13 amino acids long.

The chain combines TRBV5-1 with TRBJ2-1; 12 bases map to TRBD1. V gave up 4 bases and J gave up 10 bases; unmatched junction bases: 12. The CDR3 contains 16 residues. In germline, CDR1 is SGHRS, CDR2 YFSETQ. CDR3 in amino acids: CASSRGTGTGGFEQFF. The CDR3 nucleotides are TGCGCCAGCAGCCGAGGGACCGGGACAGGGGGCTTCGAGCAGTTCTTC.

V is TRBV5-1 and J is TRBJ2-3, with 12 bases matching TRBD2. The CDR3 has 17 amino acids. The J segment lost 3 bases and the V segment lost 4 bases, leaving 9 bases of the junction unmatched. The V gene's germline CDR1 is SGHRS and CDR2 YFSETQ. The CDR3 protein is CASSLLPSGGGTDTQYF. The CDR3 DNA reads TGCGCCAGCAGCCTACTCCCTAGCGGGGGGGGGACAGATACGCAGTATTTT. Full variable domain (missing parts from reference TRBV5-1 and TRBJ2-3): KAGVTQTPRYLIKTRGQQVTLSCSPISGHRSVSWYQQTPGQGLQFLFEYFSETQRNKGNFPGRFSGRQFSNSRSEMNVSTLELGDSALYLCASSLLPSGGGTDTQYFGPGTRLTVL.

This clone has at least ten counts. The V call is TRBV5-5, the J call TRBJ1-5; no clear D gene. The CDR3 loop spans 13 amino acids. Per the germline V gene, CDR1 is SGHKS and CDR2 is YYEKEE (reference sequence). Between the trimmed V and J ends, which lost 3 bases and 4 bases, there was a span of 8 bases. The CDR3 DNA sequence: TGTGCCAGCAGCTCGTACATTAATCAGCCCCAGCATTTT. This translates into CASSSYINQPQHF. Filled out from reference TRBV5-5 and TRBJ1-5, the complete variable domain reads DAGVTQSPTHLIKTRGQQVTLRCSPISGHKSVSWYQQVLGQGPQFIFQYYEKEERGRGNFPDRFSARQFPNYSSELNVNALLLGDSALYLCASSSYINQPQHFGDGTRLSIL.

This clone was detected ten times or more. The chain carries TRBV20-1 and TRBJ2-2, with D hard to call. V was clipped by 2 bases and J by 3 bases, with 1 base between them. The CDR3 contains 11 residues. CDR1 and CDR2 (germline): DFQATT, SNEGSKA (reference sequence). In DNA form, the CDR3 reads TGCAGTGCTAGACACACCGGGGAGCTGTTTTTT. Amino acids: CSARHTGELFF.

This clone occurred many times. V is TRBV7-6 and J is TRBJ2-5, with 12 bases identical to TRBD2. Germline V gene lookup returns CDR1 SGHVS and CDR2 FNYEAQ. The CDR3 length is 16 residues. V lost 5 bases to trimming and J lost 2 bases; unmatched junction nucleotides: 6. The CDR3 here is CASSPRLAGDQETQYF. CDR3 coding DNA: TGTGCCAGCAGCCCTAGACTAGCGGGAGATCAAGAGACCCAGTACTTC.

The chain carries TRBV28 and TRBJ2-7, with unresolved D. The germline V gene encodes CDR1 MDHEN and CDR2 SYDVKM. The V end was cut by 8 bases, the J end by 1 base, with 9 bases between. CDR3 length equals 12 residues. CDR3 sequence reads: CASSVGSYEQYF. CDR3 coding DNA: TGTGCCAGCTCCGTTGGGTCCTACGAGCAGTACTTC.

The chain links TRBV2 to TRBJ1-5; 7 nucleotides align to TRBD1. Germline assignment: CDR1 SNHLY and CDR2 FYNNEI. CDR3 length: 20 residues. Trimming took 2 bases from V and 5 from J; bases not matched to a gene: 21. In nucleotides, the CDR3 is TGTGCCAGCAGTGAACGTTTGGGAGGGGGCCGAGTGGACTTTTATCAGCCCCAGCATTTT. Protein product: CASSERLGGGRVDFYQPQHF.

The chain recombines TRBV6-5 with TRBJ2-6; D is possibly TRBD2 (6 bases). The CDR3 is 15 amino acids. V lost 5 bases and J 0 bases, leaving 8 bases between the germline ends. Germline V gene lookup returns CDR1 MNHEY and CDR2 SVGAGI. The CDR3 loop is CASSAGLSGANVLTF. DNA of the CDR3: TGTGCCAGCAGTGCGGGACTCTCTGGGGCCAACGTCCTGACTTTC.

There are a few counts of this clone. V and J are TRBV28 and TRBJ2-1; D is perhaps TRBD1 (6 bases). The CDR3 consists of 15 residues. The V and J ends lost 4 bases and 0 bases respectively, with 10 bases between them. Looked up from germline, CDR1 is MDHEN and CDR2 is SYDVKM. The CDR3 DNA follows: TGTGCCAGCAGTTCCGGGACACCCTCCTACAATGAGCAGTTCTTC. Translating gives CASSSGTPSYNEQFF.

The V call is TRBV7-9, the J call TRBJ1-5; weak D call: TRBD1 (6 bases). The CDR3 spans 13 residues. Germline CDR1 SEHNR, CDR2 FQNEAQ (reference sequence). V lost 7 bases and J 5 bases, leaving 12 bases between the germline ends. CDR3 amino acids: CASTSTGDQPQHF. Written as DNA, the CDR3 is TGTGCCAGCACCTCGACAGGCGATCAGCCCCAGCATTTT.

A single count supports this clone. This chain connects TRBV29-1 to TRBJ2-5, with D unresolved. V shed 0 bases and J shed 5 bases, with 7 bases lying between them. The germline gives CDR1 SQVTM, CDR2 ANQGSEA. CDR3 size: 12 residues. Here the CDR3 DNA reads TGCAGCGTTGAAGATTGGGCCGAGACCCAGTACTTC. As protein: CSVEDWAETQYF.

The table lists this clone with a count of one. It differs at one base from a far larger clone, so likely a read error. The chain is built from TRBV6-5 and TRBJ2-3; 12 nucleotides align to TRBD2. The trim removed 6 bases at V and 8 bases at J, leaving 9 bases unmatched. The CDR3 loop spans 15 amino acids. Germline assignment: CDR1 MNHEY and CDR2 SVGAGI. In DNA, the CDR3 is TGTGCCAGCAGGCCCGGGACTAGCGGGTGGGGTACGCAGTATTTT. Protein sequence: CASRPGTSGWGTQYF.

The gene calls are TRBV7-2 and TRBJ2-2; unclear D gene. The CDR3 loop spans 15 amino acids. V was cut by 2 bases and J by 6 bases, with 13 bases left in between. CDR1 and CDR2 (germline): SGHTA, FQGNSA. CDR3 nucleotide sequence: TGTGCCAGCAGCTTATTGTCGACACGGGCCGGGGAGCTGTTTTTT. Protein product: CASSLLSTRAGELFF.

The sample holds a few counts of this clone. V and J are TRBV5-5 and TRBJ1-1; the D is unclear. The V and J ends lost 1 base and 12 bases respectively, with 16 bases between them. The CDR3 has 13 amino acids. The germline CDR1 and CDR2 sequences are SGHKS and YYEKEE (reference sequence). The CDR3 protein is CASSLNANPRTFF. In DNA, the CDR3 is TGTGCCAGCAGCTTGAATGCCAACCCTCGGACTTTCTTT.

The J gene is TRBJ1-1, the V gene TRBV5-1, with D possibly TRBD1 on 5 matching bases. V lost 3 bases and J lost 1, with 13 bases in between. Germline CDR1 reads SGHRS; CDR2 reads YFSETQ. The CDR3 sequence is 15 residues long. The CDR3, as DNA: TGCGCCAGCAGCTCGCTGGGGGAAGGGAACACTGAAGCTTTCTTT. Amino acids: CASSSLGEGNTEAFF.

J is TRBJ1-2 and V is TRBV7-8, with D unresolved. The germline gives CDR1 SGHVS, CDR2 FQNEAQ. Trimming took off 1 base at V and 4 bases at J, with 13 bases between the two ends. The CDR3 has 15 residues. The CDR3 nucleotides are TGTGCCAGCAGCTTAGTAAAAGAGGGTAGCTATGGCTACACCTTC. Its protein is CASSLVKEGSYGYTF.

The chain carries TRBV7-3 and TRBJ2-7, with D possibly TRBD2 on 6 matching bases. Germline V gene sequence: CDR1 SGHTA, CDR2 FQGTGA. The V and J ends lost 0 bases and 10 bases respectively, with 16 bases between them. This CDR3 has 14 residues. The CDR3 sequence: CASSLTGRGSDQYF. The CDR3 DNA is TGTGCCAGCAGCTTAACGGGTCGGGGGTCGGATCAGTACTTC.

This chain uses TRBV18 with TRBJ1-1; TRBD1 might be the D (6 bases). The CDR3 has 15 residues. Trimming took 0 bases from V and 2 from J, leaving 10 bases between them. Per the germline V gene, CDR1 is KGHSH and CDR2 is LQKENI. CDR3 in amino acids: CASSPPYRVNTEAFF. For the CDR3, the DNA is TGTGCCAGCTCACCACCGTACAGGGTAAACACTGAAGCTTTCTTT.

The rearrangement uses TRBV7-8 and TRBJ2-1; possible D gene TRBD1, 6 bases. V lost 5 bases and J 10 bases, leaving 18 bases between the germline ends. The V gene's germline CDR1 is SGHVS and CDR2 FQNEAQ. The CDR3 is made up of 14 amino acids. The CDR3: CASSLSPSTGEQFF. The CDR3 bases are TGTGCCAGCAGCCTAAGCCCCTCGACAGGAGAGCAGTTCTTC.

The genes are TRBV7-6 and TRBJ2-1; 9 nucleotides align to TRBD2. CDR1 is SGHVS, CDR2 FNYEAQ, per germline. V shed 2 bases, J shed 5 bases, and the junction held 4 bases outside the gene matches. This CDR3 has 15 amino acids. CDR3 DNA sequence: TGTGCCAGCAGCTTATTCAGCGGGAGGAACAATGAGCAGTTCTTC. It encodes CASSLFSGRNNEQFF.